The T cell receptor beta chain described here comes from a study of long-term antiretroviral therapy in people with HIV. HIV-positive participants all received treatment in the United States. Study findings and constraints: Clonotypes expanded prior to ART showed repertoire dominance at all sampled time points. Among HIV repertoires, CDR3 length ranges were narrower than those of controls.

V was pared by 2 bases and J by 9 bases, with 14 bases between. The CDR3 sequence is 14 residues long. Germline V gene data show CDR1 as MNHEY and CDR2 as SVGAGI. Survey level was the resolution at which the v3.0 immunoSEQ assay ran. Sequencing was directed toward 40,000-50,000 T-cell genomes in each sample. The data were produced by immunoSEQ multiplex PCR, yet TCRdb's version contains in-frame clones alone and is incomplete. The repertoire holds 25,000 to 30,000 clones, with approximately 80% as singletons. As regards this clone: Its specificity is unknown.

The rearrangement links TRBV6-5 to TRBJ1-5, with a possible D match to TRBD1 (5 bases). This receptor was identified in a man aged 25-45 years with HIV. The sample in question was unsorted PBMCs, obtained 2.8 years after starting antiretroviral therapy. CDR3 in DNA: TGTGCCAGCAGTTACCGGGGGAGACCGCGGCCCCAGCATTTT. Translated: CASSYRGRPRPQHF.